Here is one T cell receptor beta chain with its context. These data are taken from a study of blood T cell repertoires in COVID-19. Overall study: The samples span acute and convalescent COVID-19 from the United States, Italy and Spain. The cDNA or gDNA used as material had been derived from T cells, B-cell-depleted T cells, or PBMCs.

In the authors' workflow: Amplification of reference gene primers provided the estimated nucleated cell counts. TCRdb keeps only in-frame clones here, not all; method: immunoSEQ multiplex PCR. The V and J calls and clone size are taken from that table; D and trimming were inferred from the DNA. The table has roughly 73,000 clones, over 85% seen once. This CDR3 has 12 residues. V was shortened by 5 bases and J by 5 bases, with 6 bases between the two germline ends. Sequenced: peripheral blood. This sequence originates from a man aged 45 to 65 with acute or convalescent COVID-19. The genes are TRBV12-3 or TRBV12-4 and TRBJ1-4; D is uncertain. The CDR3 sequence is CASSLRNEKLFF. DNA of the CDR3: TGTGCCAGCAGTCTACGAAATGAAAAACTGTTTTTT.